This record looks at one T cell receptor beta chain sequence and its context. The data originate from a study of Ad26.COV2.S vaccination and SARS-CoV-2 variants. Trimming at V came to 3 bases and at J to 1 base, leaving 11 bases not matched to a gene. The germline V gene has CDR1 DFQATT and CDR2 SNEGSKA (reference sequence). There are 18 residues in the CDR3. The repertoire was sequenced with immunoSEQ multiplex PCR; TCRdb's copy has only in-frame clones and lacks some. The repertoire holds fewer than 500,000 clones, with about 88% as singletons. Described treatment: over 15 received Ad26.COV2.S at low or high dose, single or two shots; several received placebo; per-sample allocation not given. Collection of samples fell on day 63 after the first vaccine or placebo injection.

This receptor was identified in a person aged 18-60 years who received the Ad26.COV2.S COVID-19 vaccine or a placebo. The sequences come from peripheral blood, collected in a trial of Ad26.COV2.S vaccine versus placebo. V is TRBV20-1 and J is TRBJ2-1; 11 bases fit TRBD2. CDR3 sequence reads: CSASMVAGGSGSYNEQFF. Here the CDR3 DNA reads TGCAGTGCTAGTATGGTAGCGGGGGGGTCAGGGTCCTACAATGAGCAGTTCTTC.